This TCR beta chain was recorded in a study of cytomegalovirus exposure and HLA in healthy donors. Overall study results and limits: It was shown in a later analysis that HLA-associated TCR beta chains were more clonally expanded than other, equally common chains. Accurate prediction of HLA-A and HLA-B alleles (for most subjects) was reportedly achieved from TCR beta sequences.

In the PCR, 60 Vbeta and 13 Jbeta primers were used. Clones were sequenced by immunoSEQ multiplex PCR, and TCRdb holds only the in-frame ones, with some missing. The profile shows more than 95,000 clones, almost 80% of them singletons. As regards this clone: Its antigen remains unidentified. Other DNA variants within this sample encode the same CDR3.

V lost 0 bases, J lost 0 bases, and 9 bases lay in between. The CDR3 length is 15 residues. The germline CDR1 and CDR2 sequences are MNHEY and SVGAGI. The gene calls are TRBV6-5 and TRBJ2-7; D is possibly TRBD1 (6 bases). The sample was PBMCs. The clonotype originates from a man in his 60s in good health and CMV-seropositive. The CDR3 DNA reads TGTGCCAGCAGTTACTCCAGGGGAAGCTCCTACGAGCAGTACTTC. Translated: CASSYSRGSSYEQYF.